The T cell receptor beta chain described here comes from a study of OX40 agonist ivuxolimab in advanced cancers. Produced via immunoSEQ multiplex PCR; TCRdb's table is partial and in-frame only. The repertoire holds approximately 35,000 clones, over 60% seen once, with roughly 23% in the top ten. Germline CDR1 is SGHNT and CDR2 is YYREEE (reference sequence). The CDR3 is 14 residues long. V trimming: 2 bases; J trimming: 5 bases; junction bases outside the gene matches: 4. Sequencing was performed on CD4+ or CD8+ T cells sorted from blood, taken in a trial of the OX40 agonist ivuxolimab. The sequence came from an adult with an advanced solid tumor such as melanoma, head and neck, liver or kidney cancer. V is TRBV5-4 and J is TRBJ2-3; TRBD1 agrees at 8 bases. In DNA, the CDR3 is TGTGCCAGCAGCTTCACAGGGGGAGAAGATACGCAGTATTTT. Protein product: CASSFTGGEDTQYF.